This is a list of T cell receptor beta chains from one sample in a study of shared clonotypes between healthy human individuals. Profiling relied on immunoSEQ multiplex PCR, and the TCRdb table lists in-frame clones only, not all of them. The data contain about 2 million clones, about 95% of them singletons. The sequencing input was naive CD8+ T cells sorted from blood. These receptors were taken from a man between 18 and 29 years old in good health. Both conserved end residues are part of each CDR3. The order of the fields is CDR3 DNA, CDR3 protein, CDR3 length, V gene, D gene, clone size, J gene. A D gene is named only where the DNA matches it firmly. The size entry is marked missing in some rows and otherwise reads once, few, many or a size class.

CDR3 DNA: TGTGCCAGCAGCTTCCCGCCACTAGGTGTCACCGGGGAGCTGTTTTTT
CDR3 protein: CASSFPPLGVTGELFF
CDR3 length: 16
V gene: TRBV11-2
D gene: -
clone size: few
J gene: TRBJ2-2

CDR3 DNA: TGTGCCAGCAGTTTACTAGGGGACCCCAACCCGCAGTATTTT
CDR3 protein: CASSLLGDPNPQYF
CDR3 length: 14
V gene: TRBV28
D gene: -
clone size: -
J gene: TRBJ2-3

CDR3 DNA: TGCGCCAGCTCTGTGGGGCTAGCAACACTCTTTGGGGCCAACGTCCTGACTTTC
CDR3 protein: CASSVGLATLFGANVLTF
CDR3 length: 18
V gene: TRBV5-1
D gene: -
clone size: -
J gene: TRBJ2-6

CDR3 DNA: TGTGCCAGCAGCCAAGATGGGGGAGAAGGGTTGCTAGAGACCCAGTACTTC
CDR3 protein: CASSQDGGEGLLETQYF
CDR3 length: 17
V gene: TRBV4-2
D gene: -
clone size: -
J gene: TRBJ2-5

CDR3 DNA: TGCGCCAGCAGCCAAAGGGAAGCTACCCTCTCCTATAATTCACCCCTCCACTTT
CDR3 protein: CASSQREATLSYNSPLHF
CDR3 length: 18
V gene: TRBV4-1
D gene: -
clone size: -
J gene: TRBJ1-6

CDR3 DNA: TGTGCCAGCAGTGGTCCCGGGACAGGGCAAGCAGATACGCAGTATTTT
CDR3 protein: CASSGPGTGQADTQYF
CDR3 length: 16
V gene: TRBV27
D gene: TRBD1
clone size: -
J gene: TRBJ2-3

CDR3 DNA: TGTGCCAGCAGCTTAGCTGTCCGGAACGAGCAGTACTTC
CDR3 protein: CASSLAVRNEQYF
CDR3 length: 13
V gene: TRBV11-2
D gene: -
clone size: once
J gene: TRBJ2-7

CDR3 DNA: TGTGCCAGCAGTGACAGGGGATCCTACGAGCAGTACTTC
CDR3 protein: CASSDRGSYEQYF
CDR3 length: 13
V gene: TRBV27
D gene: TRBD1
clone size: -
J gene: TRBJ2-7

CDR3 DNA: TGCGCCAGCAGTCGGGGGGGACCCTACGAGCAGTACTTC
CDR3 protein: CASSRGGPYEQYF
CDR3 length: 13
V gene: TRBV4-1
D gene: TRBD2
clone size: -
J gene: TRBJ2-7

CDR3 DNA: TGTGCCAGCAGCTTGCCTTCCCCTAATTCACCCCTCCACTTT
CDR3 protein: CASSLPSPNSPLHF
CDR3 length: 14
V gene: TRBV5-6
D gene: -
clone size: -
J gene: TRBJ1-6

CDR3 DNA: TGTGCCAGCAGTTTTGGGGGCAGTGAGACCCAGTACTTC
CDR3 protein: CASSFGGSETQYF
CDR3 length: 13
V gene: TRBV28
D gene: -
clone size: -
J gene: TRBJ2-5

CDR3 DNA: TGCGCCAGCCGTGAGGGGATGGCGCAGTATTTT
CDR3 protein: CASREGMAQYF
CDR3 length: 11
V gene: TRBV5-1
D gene: -
clone size: -
J gene: TRBJ2-3

CDR3 DNA: TGTGCCAGCAGCTATACTAGCGGGGCTAATGGTGAGCAGTTCTTC
CDR3 protein: CASSYTSGANGEQFF
CDR3 length: 15
V gene: TRBV7-9
D gene: TRBD2
clone size: -
J gene: TRBJ2-1

CDR3 DNA: TGTGCCAGCAGCTTAGAAGGACTACCAGGCACAGATACGCAGTATTTT
CDR3 protein: CASSLEGLPGTDTQYF
CDR3 length: 16
V gene: TRBV7-2
D gene: -
clone size: -
J gene: TRBJ2-3

CDR3 DNA: TGTGCCAGCAGAGACAGGAACTCCTACGAGCAGTACTTC
CDR3 protein: CASRDRNSYEQYF
CDR3 length: 13
V gene: TRBV6-1
D gene: -
clone size: -
J gene: TRBJ2-7

CDR3 DNA: TGTGCCAGCAGTGAATCAGGGGGGGGCTCCTACAATGAGCAGTTCTTC
CDR3 protein: CASSESGGGSYNEQFF
CDR3 length: 16
V gene: TRBV6-1
D gene: -
clone size: -
J gene: TRBJ2-1

CDR3 DNA: TGTGCCAGCAGCGTAGGGACAGCCCTAGAGACCCAGTACTTC
CDR3 protein: CASSVGTALETQYF
CDR3 length: 14
V gene: TRBV9
D gene: -
clone size: -
J gene: TRBJ2-5

CDR3 DNA: TGTGCCAGCAGTTTATTCCTCAGGGGGATTCGCGACGAGCAGTACTTC
CDR3 protein: CASSLFLRGIRDEQYF
CDR3 length: 16
V gene: TRBV28
D gene: TRBD1
clone size: -
J gene: TRBJ2-7

CDR3 DNA: TGTGCCAGCAGAGCCGGGACAGGGACCCTCTACACCTTC
CDR3 protein: CASRAGTGTLYTF
CDR3 length: 13
V gene: TRBV6-4
D gene: TRBD1
clone size: -
J gene: TRBJ1-2

CDR3 DNA: TGTGCCTGGAGTCCGGGACAGGGAGCCGAGCAGTACTTC
CDR3 protein: CAWSPGQGAEQYF
CDR3 length: 13
V gene: TRBV30
D gene: TRBD1
clone size: -
J gene: TRBJ2-7